This T cell receptor beta chain was recorded in a study of CD8+ T cells in alopecia areata. The overall study: Severity scoring for treated patients was based on the percentage of affected scalp area.

Extracted from the samples, RNA was reverse transcribed into cDNA to serve as the sequencing template. The assay was immunoSEQ multiplex PCR, and TCRdb's table has in-frame clones only and misses some. The sample consists of approximately 210,000 clones, roughly 60% of them appearing once. Between the trimmed V and J ends, which lost 4 bases and 13 bases, there was a span of 19 bases. Germline CDR1 SGHRS, CDR2 YFSETQ. The CDR3 covers 13 residues. In the case of this clone: Its specificity is not known.

Treatment in this sample: oral pan-JAK inhibitor, 5-10 mg twice daily. Lesional scalp tissue (obtained by punch biopsy) and peripheral blood were collected from alopecia areata patients. Findings and caveats of the study: Within the top 100, expanded CD8+ clones significantly decreased with tofacitinib, as did scalp clonality.

The source material was CD4+ T cells sorted from blood, sampled at week 24, from a patient treated with tofacitinib. This sequence originates from a human donor with alopecia areata. The V gene is TRBV5-1, the J gene TRBJ2-3; D could derive from TRBD1 or TRBD2 (7 bases each). CDR3 residues: CASSPQGVAGEYF. The CDR3 DNA reads as TGCGCCAGCAGCCCTCAGGGGGTTGCGGGGGAGTATTTT.